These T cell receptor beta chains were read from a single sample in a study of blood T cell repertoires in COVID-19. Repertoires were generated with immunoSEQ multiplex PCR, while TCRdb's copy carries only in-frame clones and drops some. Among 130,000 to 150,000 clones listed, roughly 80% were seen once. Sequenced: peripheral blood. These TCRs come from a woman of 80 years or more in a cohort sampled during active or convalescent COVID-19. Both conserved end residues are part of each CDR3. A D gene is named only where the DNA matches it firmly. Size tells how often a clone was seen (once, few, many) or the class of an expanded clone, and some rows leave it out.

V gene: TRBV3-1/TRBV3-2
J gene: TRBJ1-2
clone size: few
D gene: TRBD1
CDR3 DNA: TGTGCCAGCAGCCAAGTCGGAGGGGGCGGTGGCTACACCTTC
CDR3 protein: CASSQVGGGGGYTF

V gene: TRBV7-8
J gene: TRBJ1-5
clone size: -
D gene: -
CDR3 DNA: TGTGCCAGCAGCCCCCGGGAGTATTATAGCAATCAGCCCCAGCATTTT
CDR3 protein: CASSPREYYSNQPQHF

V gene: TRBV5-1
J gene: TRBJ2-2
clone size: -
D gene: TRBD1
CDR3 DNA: TGCGCCAGCAGCTTGGGGGACAGGGTGAACACCGGGGAGCTGTTTTTT
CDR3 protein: CASSLGDRVNTGELFF

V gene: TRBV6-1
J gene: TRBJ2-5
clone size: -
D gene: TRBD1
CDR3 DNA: TGTGCCAGCAGTGAAAGGGCAATGGGGACAGGGGGCCTAATCAGGCAAGAGACCCAGTACTTC
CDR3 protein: CASSERAMGTGGLIRQETQYF

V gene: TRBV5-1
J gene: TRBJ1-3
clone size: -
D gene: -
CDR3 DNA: TGCGCCAGCAGCTCACTAGCGACAGACTCTGGAAACACCATATATTTT
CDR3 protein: CASSSLATDSGNTIYF

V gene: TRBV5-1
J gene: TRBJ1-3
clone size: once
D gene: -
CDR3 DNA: TGCGCCAGCAGCTTTGGACAGGGAAACACCATATATTTT
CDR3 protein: CASSFGQGNTIYF

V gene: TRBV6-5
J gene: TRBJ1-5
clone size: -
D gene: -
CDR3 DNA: TGTGCCAGCAGCATCAGGGAAAATCAGCCCCAGCATTTT
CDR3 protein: CASSIRENQPQHF

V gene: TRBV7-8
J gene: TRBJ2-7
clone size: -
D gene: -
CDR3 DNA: TGTGCCAGCAGCTTGTCGGCGGGGATAACCTACGAGCAGTACTTC
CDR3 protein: CASSLSAGITYEQYF

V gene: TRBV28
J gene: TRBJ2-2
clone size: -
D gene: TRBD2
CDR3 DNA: TGTGCCAGCAGTTTAGCGGGGGACACCGGGGAGCTGTTTTTT
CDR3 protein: CASSLAGDTGELFF

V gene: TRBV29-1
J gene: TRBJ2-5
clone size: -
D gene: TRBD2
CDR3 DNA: TGCAGCGTTTTAGCGGGGGGGAGTGAGACCCAGTACTTC
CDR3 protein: CSVLAGGSETQYF

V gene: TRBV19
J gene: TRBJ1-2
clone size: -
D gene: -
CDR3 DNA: TGTGCCAGTAGTATAGACAGGGACTATGGCTACACCTTC
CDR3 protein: CASSIDRDYGYTF

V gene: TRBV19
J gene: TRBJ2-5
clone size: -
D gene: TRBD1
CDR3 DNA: TGTGCCAGCACTACAGGGGGCGGGGAGACCCAGTACTTC
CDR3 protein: CASTTGGGETQYF

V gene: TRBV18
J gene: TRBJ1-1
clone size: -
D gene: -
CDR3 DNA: TGTGCCAGCTCACCCCCGAATCAGGACATGAACACTGAAGCTTTCTTT
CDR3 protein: CASSPPNQDMNTEAFF

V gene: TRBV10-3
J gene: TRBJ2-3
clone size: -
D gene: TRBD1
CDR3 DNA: TGTGCCATCAGCTCCGGGACAGGGGCCCCAGATACGCAGTATTTT
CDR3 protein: CAISSGTGAPDTQYF

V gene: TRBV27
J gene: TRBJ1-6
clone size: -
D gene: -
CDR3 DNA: TGTGCCAGCAGTTTTGGACAGCAGTCCTATTCACCCCTCCACTTT
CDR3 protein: CASSFGQQSYSPLHF

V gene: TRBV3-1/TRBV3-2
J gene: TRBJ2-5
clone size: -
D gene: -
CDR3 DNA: TGTGCCAGCAGCCGGCCGAACAGCCAAGAGACCCAGTACTTC
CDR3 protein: CASSRPNSQETQYF

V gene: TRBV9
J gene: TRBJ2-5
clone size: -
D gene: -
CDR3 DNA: TGTGCCAGCAGTACGGGTATCGCGAAGACCCAGTACTTC
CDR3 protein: CASSTGIAKTQYF

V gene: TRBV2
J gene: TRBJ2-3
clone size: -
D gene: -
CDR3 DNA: TGTGCCAGCAGCCGAGCTGCTGCCGATACGCAGTATTTT
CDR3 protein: CASSRAAADTQYF

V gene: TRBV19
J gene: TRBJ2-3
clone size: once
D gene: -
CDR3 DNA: TGTGCCAGTAGTACGGGCACAGATACGCAGTATTTT
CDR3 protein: CASSTGTDTQYF

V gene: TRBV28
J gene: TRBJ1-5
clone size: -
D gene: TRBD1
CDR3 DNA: TGTGCCAGCAGTCCCCGGACAGGGACGGCTCAGCCCCAGCATTTT
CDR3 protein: CASSPRTGTAQPQHF

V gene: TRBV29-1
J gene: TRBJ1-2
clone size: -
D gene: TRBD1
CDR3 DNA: TGCAGCGTTGAAGAACCGGGACAGGGAGGCTATGGCTACACCTTC
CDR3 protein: CSVEEPGQGGYGYTF

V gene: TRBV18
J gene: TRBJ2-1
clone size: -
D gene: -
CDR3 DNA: TGTGCCAGCTCACCAGACTTAAACAGGTACAATGAGCAGTTCTTC
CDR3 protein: CASSPDLNRYNEQFF

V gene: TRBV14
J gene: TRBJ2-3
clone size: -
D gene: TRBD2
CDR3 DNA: TGTGCCAGCAGCCAAGATTTCCCAGCGGGGGGGCTGGATACGCAGTATTTT
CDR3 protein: CASSQDFPAGGLDTQYF

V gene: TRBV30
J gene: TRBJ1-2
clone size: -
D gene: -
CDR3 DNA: TGTGCCTGGAGTGTACAGGCAGGTGGCGGCTACACCTTC
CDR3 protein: CAWSVQAGGGYTF

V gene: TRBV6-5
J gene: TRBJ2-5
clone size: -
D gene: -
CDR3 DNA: TGTGCCAGCAGTCGACATAAAGAGACCCAGTACTTC
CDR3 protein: CASSRHKETQYF

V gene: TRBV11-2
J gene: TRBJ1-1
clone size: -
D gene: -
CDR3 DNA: TGTGCCAGCAGCTTGGGGCAGATCAACACTGAAGCTTTCTTT
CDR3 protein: CASSLGQINTEAFF

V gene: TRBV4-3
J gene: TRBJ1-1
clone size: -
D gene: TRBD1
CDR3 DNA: TGCGCCAGCAGCCAGGATTCAGGGGGCGACACTGAAGCTTTCTTT
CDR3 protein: CASSQDSGGDTEAFF

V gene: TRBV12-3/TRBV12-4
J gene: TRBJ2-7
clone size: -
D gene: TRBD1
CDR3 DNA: TGTGCCAGCAGTGAGACAGGGGTTTACGAGCAGTACTTC
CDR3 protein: CASSETGVYEQYF

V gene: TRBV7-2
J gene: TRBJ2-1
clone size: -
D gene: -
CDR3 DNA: TGTGCCAGCAGCTTCAGTTCCAGCTCCTACAATGAGCAGTTCTTC
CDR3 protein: CASSFSSSSYNEQFF

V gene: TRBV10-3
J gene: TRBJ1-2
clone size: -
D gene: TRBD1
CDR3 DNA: TGTGCCATCAGCCCGACAGGGCTGGATGGCTATGGCTACACCTTC
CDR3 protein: CAISPTGLDGYGYTF

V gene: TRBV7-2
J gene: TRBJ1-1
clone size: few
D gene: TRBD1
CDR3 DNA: TGTGCCAGCAGCTCCGGACAGGGAAGGACTGAAGCTTTCTTT
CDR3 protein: CASSSGQGRTEAFF

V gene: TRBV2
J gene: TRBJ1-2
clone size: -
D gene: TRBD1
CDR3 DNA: TGTGCCAGCCTTACCCTCAGGGGGTACTATGGCTACACCTTC
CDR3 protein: CASLTLRGYYGYTF

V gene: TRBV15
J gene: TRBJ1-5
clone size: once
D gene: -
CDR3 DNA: TGTGCCACCAGCAGGCCGGAGGGGTACGGAGATCAGCCCCAGCATTTT
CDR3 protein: CATSRPEGYGDQPQHF

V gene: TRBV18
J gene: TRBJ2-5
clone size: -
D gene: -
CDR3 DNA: TGTGCCAGCACCAAAGGGCAGATTCGGACACAAGAGACCCAGTACTTC
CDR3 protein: CASTKGQIRTQETQYF

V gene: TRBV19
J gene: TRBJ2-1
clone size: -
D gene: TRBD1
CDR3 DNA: TGTGCCAGTAGCGATGACAGGGACTACAATGAGCAGTTCTTC
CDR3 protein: CASSDDRDYNEQFF

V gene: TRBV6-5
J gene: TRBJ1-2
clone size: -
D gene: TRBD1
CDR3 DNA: TGTGCCAGCAGCCTTGCCCCGGGACAGAAATATGGCTACACCTTC
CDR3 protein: CASSLAPGQKYGYTF

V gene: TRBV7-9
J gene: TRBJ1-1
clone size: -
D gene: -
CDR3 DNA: TGTGCCAGCAGTGCCCGTGCGGGGAAGTTTGCCCCTTTCTTT
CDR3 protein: CASSARAGKFAPFF

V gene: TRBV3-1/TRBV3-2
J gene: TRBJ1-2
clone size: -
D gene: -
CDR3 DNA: TGTGCCAGCAGCCACTTGACAGGATACTATGGCTACACCTTC
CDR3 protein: CASSHLTGYYGYTF

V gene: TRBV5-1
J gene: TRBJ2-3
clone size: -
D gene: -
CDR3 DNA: TGCGCCAGCAGCCCCGGTGGAGGGACTAGCACAGATACGCAGTATTTT
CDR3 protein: CASSPGGGTSTDTQYF

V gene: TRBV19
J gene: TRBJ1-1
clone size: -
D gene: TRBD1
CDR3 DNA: TGTGCCAGCTGGGACAGGGGGCGGAGGTTGGCTGAAGCTTTCTTT
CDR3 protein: CASWDRGRRLAEAFF

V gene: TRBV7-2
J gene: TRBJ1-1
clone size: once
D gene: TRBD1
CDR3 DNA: TGTGCCAGCAGCTTAGCAGGGACAGGGAACACTGAAGCTTTCTTT
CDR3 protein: CASSLAGTGNTEAFF

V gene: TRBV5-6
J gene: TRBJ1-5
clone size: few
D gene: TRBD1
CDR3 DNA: TGTGCCAGCAGCTTTTCGGCAGGGGGCTTCGGCAATCAGCCCCAGCATTTT
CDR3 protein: CASSFSAGGFGNQPQHF

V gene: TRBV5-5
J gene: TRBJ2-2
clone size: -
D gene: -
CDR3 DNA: TGTGCCAGCAGCGTGGGACTCCTCACCGGGGAGCTGTTTTTT
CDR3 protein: CASSVGLLTGELFF